This record covers a single TCR beta chain. The CDR3 runs 17 residues. Germline V gene sequence: CDR1 MNHEY, CDR2 SMNVEV (reference sequence). V was clipped by 4 bases and J by 4 bases; unmatched bases: 6. The sample comes from a study of technical replicates of blood from several donors. The data were produced by immunoSEQ multiplex PCR, yet TCRdb's version contains in-frame clones alone and is incomplete. The sample includes more than 70,000 clones, about 92% seen only once; the top ten take around 0.27%. The receptor was isolated from a human donor in good health. This chain connects TRBV27 to TRBJ2-5; TRBD2 matches at 16 bases. Sequencing was carried out using T cells isolated from PBMCs. In nucleotides, the CDR3 is TGTGCCAGCAGTTGGGGGACTAGCGGGAGGGCCCTAGAGACCCAGTACTTC. This codes for CASSWGTSGRALETQYF.